This T cell receptor beta chain was found in a study of blood T cell repertoires in COVID-19. In the study overall: In each case, the material was cDNA or gDNA derived from T cells, B-cell-depleted T cells, or PBMCs.

Germline CDR1 and CDR2: SGHDN and FVKESK. The CDR3 spans 13 residues. In the original processing: Researchers report that nucleated cell counts were estimated from reference gene primer amplification. TCRdb's copy holds only in-frame clones and misses some; the assay was immunoSEQ multiplex PCR. That table is the source of V, J and clone size, and D and trimming were worked out from the DNA. The sample records around 150,000 clones, about 80% being singletons. As regards this clone: The junction and the germline gene differ at one end; a read error may be behind it.

Sequencing input: peripheral blood. The TCR sequence derives from an elderly woman with acute or convalescent COVID-19. The V call is TRBV14, the J call TRBJ2-7; 11 bases match TRBD2. Written as DNA, the CDR3 is TGTGCCAGCAGCCAAGTGAGTTATAGCGGGAGGGCCTTC. Translating it yields CASSQVSYSGRAF.